A selection of T cell receptor beta chains follows, all from one sample in a study of blood T cells in healthy people across ages. TCRdb re-derived calls from the 5' RACE reads in MiXCR, one entry per CDR3 protein. The sample lists some 1,800,000 distinct CDR3 sequences; about two fifths were seen once. Sequenced sample: blood. Receptors were obtained from a human donor in good health. The CDR3 runs from the conserved cysteine through the conserved F or W. A D gene is named only where the DNA matches it firmly. Clone size appears in some rows only: once, few, many, or a class for an expanded clone.

size: -; J: TRBJ2-4; V: TRBV20-1; D: TRBD2; CDR3: CSARDRSGGAGYNEQYF; DNA: TGCAGTGCTAGAGATAGGTCGGGGGGGGCGGGCTACAATGAGCAGTACTTC
size: -; J: TRBJ1-1; V: TRBV12-3/TRBV12-4; D: -; CDR3: CASSLFGKHTEAFF; DNA: TGTGCCAGCAGTTTATTCGGGAAACACACTGAAGCTTTCTTT
size: -; J: TRBJ2-5; V: TRBV7-9; D: -; CDR3: CASSLGFSGVETQYF; DNA: TGTGCCAGCAGCTTAGGCTTTTCAGGGGTGGAGACCCAGTACTTC
size: -; J: TRBJ1-2; V: TRBV12-3/TRBV12-4; D: -; CDR3: CASSTWDTYYGYTF; DNA: TGTGCCAGCAGTACCTGGGACACCTACTATGGCTACACCTTC
size: few; J: TRBJ1-1; V: TRBV7-6; D: -; CDR3: CASSLAGGPEAFF; DNA: TGTGCCAGCAGCTTAGCGGGGGGCCCTGAAGCTTTCTTT
size: few; J: TRBJ2-7; V: TRBV7-8; D: TRBD1; CDR3: CASSLVFGTGDYEQYF; DNA: TGTGCCAGCAGCTTAGTTTTTGGGACAGGGGATTACGAGCAGTACTTC
size: few; J: TRBJ2-1; V: TRBV20-1; D: TRBD1; CDR3: CSAPRPGTGAGEQFF; DNA: TGCAGTGCTCCCCGTCCCGGGACAGGGGCCGGTGAGCAGTTCTTC
size: once; J: TRBJ1-2; V: TRBV7-2; D: -; CDR3: CASSSGHYGHTF; DNA: TGTGCCAGCAGCTCTGGACACTATGGCCACACCTTC
size: few; J: TRBJ1-2; V: TRBV5-5; D: TRBD1; CDR3: CASSLPPSGTGHGYTF; DNA: TGTGCCAGCAGCTTGCCCCCTTCTGGGACAGGGCATGGCTACACCTTC
size: -; J: TRBJ2-3; V: TRBV7-2; D: TRBD2; CDR3: CASSPGLAGGGRSYTDTQYF; DNA: TGTGCCAGCAGCCCGGGACTAGCGGGGGGGGGTCGTTCTTACACAGATACGCAGTATTTT
size: -; J: TRBJ2-1; V: TRBV5-1; D: -; CDR3: CASSLMSEAANEQFF; DNA: TGCGCCAGCAGCTTGATGTCGGAGGCGGCCAATGAGCAGTTCTTC
size: -; J: TRBJ2-5; V: TRBV7-9; D: TRBD2; CDR3: CASSSTSGGAVETQYF; DNA: TGTGCCAGCAGCTCGACTAGCGGGGGGGCGGTGGAGACCCAGTACTTC
size: few; J: TRBJ2-1; V: TRBV29-1; D: -; CDR3: CSVLPYNEQFF; DNA: TGCAGCGTTCTCCCTTACAATGAGCAGTTCTTC
size: few; J: TRBJ2-2; V: TRBV29-1; D: -; CDR3: CSVWNLNTGELFF; DNA: TGCAGCGTATGGAACTTGAACACCGGGGAGCTGTTTTTT
size: few; J: TRBJ1-2; V: TRBV6-2/TRBV6-3; D: -; CDR3: CASSYVGYGYTF; DNA: TGTGCCAGCAGTTACGTTGGGTATGGCTACACCTTC
size: few; J: TRBJ2-3; V: TRBV15; D: -; CDR3: CATSRGDSWDTQYF; DNA: TGTGCCACCAGCAGAGGCGACAGCTGGGATACGCAGTATTTT
size: -; J: TRBJ2-7; V: TRBV7-9; D: -; CDR3: CASSSVAGADPEQYF; DNA: TGTGCCAGCAGCTCCGTTGCGGGGGCGGACCCCGAGCAGTACTTC
size: -; J: TRBJ1-5; V: TRBV6-5; D: -; CDR3: CASSYRGDGNQPQHF; DNA: TGTGCCAGCAGTTACCGGGGAGATGGCAATCAGCCCCAGCATTTT
size: -; J: TRBJ2-1; V: TRBV12-3/TRBV12-4; D: -; CDR3: CASSLVNNNEQFF; DNA: TGTGCCAGCAGTTTAGTTAACAACAATGAGCAGTTCTTC
size: many; J: TRBJ2-7; V: TRBV5-1; D: -; CDR3: CASSLEPGPYEQYF; DNA: TGTGCCAGCAGCTTGGAACCGGGGCCATACGAGCAGTACTTC
size: -; J: TRBJ1-2; V: TRBV2; D: -; CDR3: CASKGESYGYTF; DNA: TGTGCCAGCAAGGGGGAAAGCTATGGCTACACCTTC
size: -; J: TRBJ1-1; V: TRBV15; D: -; CDR3: CATSPGPNLNTEAFF; DNA: TGTGCCACCAGCCCCGGACCTAATCTGAACACTGAAGCTTTCTTT
size: few; J: TRBJ2-7; V: TRBV27; D: TRBD2; CDR3: CASNQAGEIYEQYF; DNA: TGTGCCAGCAACCAAGCGGGGGAGATCTACGAGCAGTACTTC
size: few; J: TRBJ2-7; V: TRBV12-3/TRBV12-4; D: TRBD1; CDR3: CASSARQGSGEQYF; DNA: TGTGCCAGCAGTGCCCGACAGGGATCGGGGGAGCAGTACTTC
size: -; J: TRBJ1-5; V: TRBV4-3; D: -; CDR3: CASSQDGSLNQPQHF; DNA: TGCGCCAGCAGCCAAGATGGGTCCCTCAATCAGCCCCAGCATTTT
size: few; J: TRBJ2-3; V: TRBV13; D: TRBD2; CDR3: CASSSPRGRDTQYF; DNA: TGTGCCAGCAGCTCCCCCCGCGGGAGAGATACGCAGTATTTT
size: few; J: TRBJ2-5; V: TRBV12-3/TRBV12-4; D: -; CDR3: CASSPIGGTETQYF; DNA: TGTGCCAGCAGTCCCATTGGGGGGACGGAGACCCAGTACTTC
size: few; J: TRBJ1-4; V: TRBV29-1; D: -; CDR3: CSVQTGRDEKLFF; DNA: TGCAGCGTGCAGACAGGAAGGGATGAAAAACTGTTTTTT
size: -; J: TRBJ2-1; V: TRBV7-2; D: -; CDR3: CASSRVKGGYNEQFF; DNA: TGTGCCAGCAGCCGTGTGAAGGGGGGCTACAATGAGCAGTTCTTC
size: few; J: TRBJ2-1; V: TRBV7-2; D: -; CDR3: CASSLEAGFNEQFF; DNA: TGTGCCAGCAGCTTAGAGGCGGGGTTCAATGAGCAGTTCTTC
size: -; J: TRBJ1-2; V: TRBV6-5; D: -; CDR3: CASNLGGRDYGYTF; DNA: TGTGCCAGCAATTTAGGGGGACGGGACTATGGCTACACCTTC
size: once; J: TRBJ2-2; V: TRBV7-2; D: -; CDR3: CASSLGGGLVGELFF; DNA: TGTGCCAGCAGCTTAGGGGGGGGCCTGGTTGGGGAGCTGTTTTTT
size: few; J: TRBJ2-3; V: TRBV5-6; D: -; CDR3: CASSLGLRGGGDTQYF; DNA: TGTGCCAGCAGCTTGGGTTTGCGGGGAGGTGGTGATACGCAGTATTTT
size: -; J: TRBJ2-7; V: TRBV15; D: -; CDR3: CTTSRDRGYEQYF; DNA: TGTACCACCAGCAGAGATCGCGGGTACGAGCAGTACTTC
size: -; J: TRBJ1-5; V: TRBV7-9; D: -; CDR3: CASSQGGILQPQHF; DNA: TGTGCCAGCAGCCAGGGAGGGATCCTTCAGCCCCAGCATTTT
size: -; J: TRBJ1-2; V: TRBV5-4; D: -; CDR3: CASSLRADGYTF; DNA: TGTGCCAGCAGCCTCAGGGCCGATGGCTACACCTTC
size: -; J: TRBJ2-5; V: TRBV20-1; D: -; CDR3: CSELYQETQYF; DNA: TGCAGTGAATTGTACCAAGAGACCCAGTACTTC
size: -; J: TRBJ2-1; V: TRBV6-5; D: TRBD2; CDR3: CASSYSPASGGEQFF; DNA: TGTGCCAGCAGTTACTCTCCGGCTAGCGGGGGCGAGCAGTTCTTC
size: -; J: TRBJ1-2; V: TRBV6-6; D: TRBD1; CDR3: CASRSGQVYGYTF; DNA: TGTGCCAGCCGCTCAGGACAGGTCTATGGCTACACCTTC
size: many; J: TRBJ2-7; V: TRBV7-9; D: -; CDR3: CASSFRGFYEQYF; DNA: TGTGCCAGCAGCTTTCGGGGTTTCTACGAGCAGTACTTC
size: few; J: TRBJ1-2; V: TRBV28; D: -; CDR3: CASSNGGYGYTF; DNA: TGTGCCAGCAGTAATGGGGGCTATGGCTACACCTTC
size: few; J: TRBJ2-5; V: TRBV20-1; D: TRBD1; CDR3: CSVTPRTGGETQYF; DNA: TGCAGTGTTACGCCCCGGACAGGGGGGGAGACCCAGTACTTC
size: -; J: TRBJ2-1; V: TRBV5-6; D: -; CDR3: CASSLVSSGRSNNEQFF; DNA: TGTGCCAGCAGCTTGGTTTCGTCAGGGAGATCCAACAATGAGCAGTTCTTC
size: -; J: TRBJ2-7; V: TRBV6-5; D: TRBD1; CDR3: CASSRGTGIHEQYF; DNA: TGTGCCAGCAGTCGTGGGACAGGGATCCACGAGCAGTACTTC
size: -; J: TRBJ1-2; V: TRBV12-3/TRBV12-4; D: -; CDR3: CASSFLRGAGYTF; DNA: TGTGCCAGCAGTTTTCTACGGGGGGCAGGCTACACCTTC
size: -; J: TRBJ1-1; V: TRBV5-1; D: TRBD1; CDR3: CASSWGTGQGRAFF; DNA: TGCGCCAGCAGCTGGGGTACTGGACAGGGGAGAGCTTTCTTT
size: many; J: TRBJ2-5; V: TRBV7-2; D: -; CDR3: CASSFQGGRETQYF; DNA: TGTGCCAGCAGCTTTCAGGGGGGTAGAGAGACCCAGTACTTC
size: once; J: TRBJ2-6; V: TRBV2; D: -; CDR3: CASTAGVSGANVLTF; DNA: TGTGCCAGCACCGCAGGGGTATCTGGGGCCAACGTCCTGACTTTC
size: once; J: TRBJ1-6; V: TRBV6-1; D: -; CDR3: CASSHGTQGKPHNSPLHF; DNA: TGTGCCAGCAGTCATGGGACCCAAGGGAAGCCTCATAATTCACCCCTCCACTTT
size: few; J: TRBJ1-2; V: TRBV10-3; D: -; CDR3: CAISGRGEGFGYTF; DNA: TGTGCCATCAGTGGCAGGGGCGAAGGGTTTGGCTACACCTTC
size: -; J: TRBJ2-7; V: TRBV27; D: -; CDR3: CASSPSHGPKAYEQYF; DNA: TGTGCCAGCAGTCCCTCCCATGGTCCAAAAGCCTACGAGCAGTACTTC
size: -; J: TRBJ2-5; V: TRBV5-6; D: -; CDR3: CASSQTAGNAETQYF; DNA: TGTGCCAGCAGCCAGACGGCAGGGAATGCAGAGACCCAGTACTTC
size: few; J: TRBJ1-1; V: TRBV29-1; D: -; CDR3: CSVVQVGAFF; DNA: TGCAGCGTTGTTCAGGTAGGGGCTTTCTTT
size: few; J: TRBJ2-3; V: TRBV4-3; D: -; CDR3: CASSQEGWLPDTQYF; DNA: TGCGCCAGCAGCCAAGAGGGCTGGCTTCCAGATACGCAGTATTTT
size: many; J: TRBJ1-2; V: TRBV7-2; D: -; CDR3: CASSVQGIEGYTF; DNA: TGTGCCAGCAGCGTTCAGGGAATCGAGGGCTACACCTTC
size: few; J: TRBJ2-3; V: TRBV28; D: -; CDR3: CASSRARVMMDTQYF; DNA: TGTGCCAGCAGCCGCGCCAGGGTTATGATGGATACGCAGTATTTT
size: -; J: TRBJ1-5; V: TRBV16; D: -; CDR3: CASSQTSDSNQPQHF; DNA: TGTGCCAGCAGCCAAACGTCGGATAGCAATCAGCCCCAGCATTTT
size: -; J: TRBJ2-7; V: TRBV29-1; D: -; CDR3: CSVGPRLLYEQYF; DNA: TGCAGCGTTGGCCCCCGACTTCTCTACGAGCAGTACTTC
size: few; J: TRBJ2-7; V: TRBV28; D: -; CDR3: CASSGPGRTNEQYF; DNA: TGTGCCAGCAGTGGACCGGGACGGACTAACGAGCAGTACTTC
size: -; J: TRBJ2-5; V: TRBV28; D: TRBD1; CDR3: CASSLGGRGTGETQYF; DNA: TGTGCCAGCAGTTTAGGGGGCAGGGGGACAGGAGAGACCCAGTACTTC